The TCR beta chain described here comes from a study of cytomegalovirus exposure and HLA in healthy donors. Study-wide results and limits: Another analysis was done later, and it associated more than 15,000 TCR beta sequences with HLA alleles at 0.05 false discovery rate. The study put about 180 TCR beta chains on its list as cytomegalovirus-associated.

Concerning this clone: What it binds is unknown.

The PCR used 60 Vbeta and 13 Jbeta primers. Method: immunoSEQ multiplex PCR; TCRdb's copy keeps in-frame clones and lacks some. The sample is made up of some 160,000 clones, and the top ten hold around 1.9% of it. Germline CDR1 reads SEHNR; CDR2 reads FQNEAQ (reference sequence). This CDR3 comprises 15 residues. The sample consisted of PBMCs. V usage is TRBV7-9 and J usage is TRBJ2-5, with 10 bases aligning to TRBD2. TRBJ2-7 explains the end of the DNA better; the J call may be wrong. The source of this sequence is a man aged 30 to 45 in good health and CMV-seronegative. The CDR3 here is CASSLDTSGNYEQYF. CDR3 DNA sequence: TGTGCCAGCAGCTTAGACACTAGCGGGAACTACGAGCAGTACTTC.